The rows below give T cell receptor beta chains drawn from one sample of a study of blood T cells in healthy people across ages. One entry per CDR3 protein results from TCRdb running MiXCR on the 5' RACE reads. The top ten hold about 3.3% of the sample, which has fewer than 650,000 distinct CDR3 sequences, roughly a quarter seen once. The sample was also linked to a second study, of T cells of mothers and their children.

The sample taken for sequencing was blood. Receptors were obtained from a boy between 2 and 10 years old in good health. CDR3s include the opening cysteine and the closing phenylalanine or tryptophan. Each record gives: clone size, V gene, D gene, J gene, CDR3 length, CDR3 protein, CDR3 DNA. The D gene is left open where the match is weak. The size entry is marked missing in some rows and otherwise reads once, few, many or a size class.

.,TRBV27,.,TRBJ1-5,15,CAAGRTQGWHQPQHF,TGTGCCGCAGGCCGGACACAGGGTTGGCATCAGCCCCAGCATTTT
.,TRBV4-3,TRBD1,TRBJ1-2,15,CASSQDPGQGNGYTF,TGCGCCAGCAGCCAAGATCCGGGACAGGGCAATGGCTACACCTTC
.,TRBV29-1,.,TRBJ2-3,10,CSVVMLTQYF,TGCAGCGTTGTTATGCTGACGCAGTATTTT
few,TRBV12-3/TRBV12-4,.,TRBJ2-7,13,CASSLGAYGEQYF,TGTGCCAGCAGTTTGGGGGCCTATGGAGAGCAGTACTTC
.,TRBV6-2/TRBV6-3,.,TRBJ1-1,16,CASSHPTLAATTEAFF,TGTGCCAGCAGCCACCCTACTCTGGCGGCGACCACTGAAGCTTTCTTT
.,TRBV20-1,.,TRBJ2-1,16,CSARDYPFRGQHEQFF,TGCAGTGCTAGAGATTACCCCTTTCGCGGGCAGCATGAGCAGTTCTTC
few,TRBV25-1,TRBD2,TRBJ2-5,17,CASSERRIAGLQETQYF,TGTGCCAGCAGTGAAAGGCGGATAGCGGGTTTACAAGAGACCCAGTACTTC
few,TRBV4-1,.,TRBJ2-7,14,CASSQGQVTYEQYF,TGCGCCAGCAGCCAAGGACAGGTAACCTACGAGCAGTACTTC
.,TRBV7-2,.,TRBJ2-2,16,CASSLVAPTNTGELFF,TGTGCCAGCAGCTTAGTCGCCCCTACGAACACCGGGGAGCTGTTTTTT
.,TRBV12-3/TRBV12-4,.,TRBJ2-1,15,CASSPVRGRYNEQFF,TGTGCCAGCAGTCCTGTCCGGGGGCGATACAATGAGCAGTTCTTC
.,TRBV7-8,.,TRBJ2-5,15,CASSHRRVGQETQYF,TGTGCCAGCAGCCACAGGCGGGTGGGCCAAGAGACCCAGTACTTC
.,TRBV7-2,.,TRBJ2-1,13,CASSYNTGTQQFF,TGTGCCAGCAGCTACAACACCGGGACGCAGCAGTTCTTC
.,TRBV6-2/TRBV6-3,TRBD2,TRBJ2-1,15,CASSYSTSGGDEQFF,TGTGCCAGCAGTTACTCTACTAGCGGGGGTGATGAGCAGTTCTTC
.,TRBV5-5,TRBD2,TRBJ2-2,14,CASSLWGGTGELFF,TGTGCCAGCAGCTTATGGGGGGGGACCGGGGAGCTGTTTTTT
.,TRBV5-1,.,TRBJ1-3,16,CASSYRDSQSGNTIYF,TGCGCCAGCAGCTACCGGGACTCTCAATCTGGAAACACCATATATTTT
.,TRBV29-1,TRBD2,TRBJ2-7,14,CSVVVLAASYEQYF,TGCAGCGTTGTGGTCCTAGCGGCCTCCTACGAGCAGTACTTC
once,TRBV4-1,TRBD2,TRBJ2-5,17,CASSQEKGLAGQETQYF,TGCGCCAGCAGCCAAGAAAAGGGTCTAGCGGGACAAGAGACCCAGTACTTC
.,TRBV5-1,TRBD2,TRBJ2-5,18,CASSLGSGTRGVGETQYF,TGCGCCAGCAGCTTAGGAAGTGGGACTAGGGGTGTGGGCGAGACCCAGTACTTC
.,TRBV7-9,.,TRBJ1-1,12,CASSLQNTEAFF,TGTGCCAGCAGCTTACAAAACACTGAAGCTTTCTTT
.,TRBV9,TRBD2,TRBJ2-1,16,CASSVSTSGRAGEQFF,TGTGCCAGCAGCGTCTCGACTAGCGGGAGGGCCGGTGAGCAGTTCTTC
.,TRBV7-2,TRBD2,TRBJ2-4,17,CASSIISGRKAKNIQYF,TGTGCCAGCAGCATTATTAGCGGGAGGAAGGCCAAAAACATTCAGTACTTC
.,TRBV7-9,TRBD1,TRBJ2-5,15,CASSLRTGDTEIQYF,TGTGCCAGCAGCCTGAGGACAGGGGACACGGAGATCCAGTACTTC
once,TRBV20-1,TRBD2,TRBJ2-3,17,CSARDPRTSGRTDTQYF,TGCAGTGCTAGAGATCCCCGTACTAGCGGGAGGACAGATACGCAGTATTTT
.,TRBV12-3/TRBV12-4,.,TRBJ1-1,16,CASSKGHLGLNTEAFF,TGTGCCAGCAGCAAAGGCCACCTAGGACTGAACACTGAAGCTTTCTTT
.,TRBV11-1,.,TRBJ2-5,13,CASSGGPEETQYF,TGTGCCAGCAGCGGGGGCCCGGAAGAGACCCAGTACTTC
few,TRBV10-2,.,TRBJ2-1,13,CASSITSYNEQFF,TGCGCCAGCAGCATTACTTCCTACAATGAGCAGTTCTTC
few,TRBV5-5,TRBD1,TRBJ1-1,14,CASSFLQGYQEAFF,TGTGCCAGCAGCTTCCTACAGGGGTATCAGGAAGCTTTCTTT
.,TRBV7-2,.,TRBJ1-1,13,CASSLWEGPEAFF,TGTGCCAGCAGCTTATGGGAGGGCCCTGAAGCTTTCTTT
.,TRBV21-1,.,TRBJ2-5,18,CASSKTNLTSGLQETQYF,TGTGCCAGCAGCAAAACAAACCTCACTAGCGGTCTCCAAGAGACCCAGTACTTC
.,TRBV19,.,TRBJ2-7,13,CASAGHQHSPLHF,TGTGCCAGTGCGGGACACCAACATTCACCCCTCCACTTC
.,TRBV5-1,.,TRBJ1-1,16,CAGSLNVGRLNTEAFF,TGCGCCGGCAGCTTGAACGTAGGGAGACTGAACACTGAAGCTTTCTTT
few,TRBV5-1,.,TRBJ1-5,15,CASSLSGGGGQPQHF,TGCGCCAGCAGCCTGAGCGGCGGGGGAGGTCAGCCCCAGCATTTT
few,TRBV27,TRBD2,TRBJ2-4,15,CASKRSGRLMDIQYF,TGTGCCAGCAAGAGAAGCGGGAGGCTTATGGACATTCAGTACTTC
few,TRBV20-1,.,TRBJ1-2,13,CSPYRRPHYGYTF,TGCAGTCCCTATCGACGCCCCCACTATGGCTACACCTTC
.,TRBV6-1,TRBD1,TRBJ2-5,14,CASSAPTGGGTQYF,TGTGCCAGCAGTGCCCCGACAGGGGGGGGGACCCAGTACTTC
.,TRBV9,TRBD1,TRBJ2-7,15,CASSPQGALGYEQYF,TGTGCCAGCAGCCCGCAGGGGGCTTTAGGTTACGAGCAGTACTTC
.,TRBV4-2,.,TRBJ1-2,14,CASSQDDAGYGYTF,TGTGCCAGCAGCCAAGATGATGCAGGCTATGGCTACACCTTC
.,TRBV7-9,TRBD2,TRBJ2-7,16,CASSYGLAGEPYEQYF,TGTGCCAGCAGCTACGGACTAGCGGGAGAACCCTACGAGCAGTACTTC
.,TRBV6-2/TRBV6-3,.,TRBJ2-7,16,CASSDPAALLIYEQYF,TGTGCCAGCAGTGACCCGGCGGCCCTTCTAATCTACGAGCAGTACTTC
few,TRBV12-3/TRBV12-4,TRBD1,TRBJ2-1,16,CASNPHDRVPYNEQFF,TGTGCCAGCAACCCCCATGACAGGGTGCCCTACAATGAGCAGTTCTTC
.,TRBV5-5,.,TRBJ2-1,15,CASRPDSGRYNEQFF,TGTGCCAGCAGACCTGACAGTGGCCGGTACAATGAGCAGTTCTTC